This T cell receptor beta chain was identified during a study of cytomegalovirus exposure and HLA in healthy donors. In the PCR, 60 Vbeta and 13 Jbeta primers were used. Sequencing used immunoSEQ multiplex PCR; TCRdb keeps in-frame clones, though not all of them. In the table there are 75,000 to 95,000 clones, around 89% of which are singletons. J lost 5 bases, V lost 3 bases, and 10 bases had no gene match. The CDR3 is 15 residues long. CDR1 SQVTM and CDR2 ANQGSEA come from the germline V gene. This clone has just a few counts. The receptor's source is a man aged 18-30 years in good health and CMV-seronegative. The chain couples TRBV29-1 to TRBJ2-5; 9 bases fit TRBD2. The material sequenced was PBMCs. CDR3: CSVEWSSGNEETQYF. The CDR3 region has the DNA TGCAGCGTTGAGTGGTCTAGCGGGAATGAGGAGACCCAGTACTTC.